This T cell receptor beta chain was recorded in a study of T-cell reconstitution after alpha-beta-depleted transplantation in children. Study conclusions and caveats: Some patients' high day-60 TCRbeta diversity was traced to surviving recipient T cells and thymic progenitors. Newly produced T cells mostly provided counts and TCRbeta diversity after one year, as hyperexpanded clones declined. Two months or so post-transplant, alpha-beta T cells reportedly derived from several hundred expanded graft clones.

Turning to this clonotype: Its specificity is not known.

Germline loops: CDR1 DFQATT, CDR2 SNEGSKA (reference sequence). The CDR3 runs to 14 residues. Trimming removed 0 bases at V and 2 bases at J, with 11 bases between. Unique molecular identifiers were incorporated into the prepared TCRbeta library. TCRdb reprocessed the PCR reads with MiXCR, giving one entry per CDR3 protein. The sample has about 58,000 distinct CDR3 sequences, roughly 46% seen once; the top ten hold more than 95%. The origin of this receptor is a male patient between 5 and 17 years old who had a stem cell transplant for acute lymphoblastic leukemia, so the T cells may come from the graft donor. V and J are TRBV20-1 and TRBJ2-7; no reliable D call. The specimen comprised PBMCs, mostly from graft donor cells, sampled 360 days after TCRalphabeta/CD19-depleted stem cell transplant. In DNA form, the CDR3 reads TGCAGTGCTAGAGATCTTTCCTCTACCTACGAGCAGTACTTC. Its translation is CSARDLSSTYEQYF.